One and the same sample provided the 3 T cell receptor beta chains below, sequenced in a study of cytomegalovirus exposure and HLA in healthy donors. PCR amplification relied on 60 Vbeta primers (plus 13 Jbeta primers). Some clones are missing from TCRdb's copy, which holds only in-frame ones; the method was immunoSEQ multiplex PCR. The profile shows over 90,000 clones, over 70% of them singletons. Sequenced input: PBMCs. These receptors originate from a man aged 45-65 years in good health and CMV-seropositive.

This chain links TRBV13 with TRBJ2-5; D unresolved. This CDR3 has 14 amino acids. V lost 0 bases and J lost 1, with 6 bases in between. The germline V gene encodes CDR1 PRHDT and CDR2 FYEKMQ (reference sequence). In nucleotides, the CDR3 is TGTGCCAGCAGCTTAGGACAGACCCAAGAGACCCAGTACTTC. Residues: CASSLGQTQETQYF.

The chain is built from TRBV30 and TRBJ2-7, with TRBD1 matching over 10 bases. The CDR3 is 14 residues long. Germline assignment: CDR1 GTSNPN and CDR2 SVGIG (reference sequence). The J segment lost 5 bases and the V segment lost 0 bases, leaving 4 bases of the junction unmatched. CDR3 in DNA: TGTGCCTGGAGTGTGGGACAGGGGACCCACGAGCAGTACTTC. The encoded protein is CAWSVGQGTHEQYF.

CDR3 residues: CASSPTVTGELFF. CDR3 DNA: TGCGCCAGCAGCCCTACAGTCACCGGGGAGCTGTTTTTT. This chain links TRBV5-1 with TRBJ2-2; D call uncertain. This CDR3 has 13 amino acids. Germline CDR1 reads SGHRS; CDR2 reads YFSETQ. The ends were cut back, 4 bases at V and 4 bases at J, with 8 bases in the middle.